This is a list of T cell receptor beta chains from one sample in a study of long-term antiretroviral therapy in people with HIV. Some clones are missing from TCRdb's copy, which holds only in-frame ones; the method was immunoSEQ multiplex PCR. The table has 10,000 to 15,000 clones, around 73% seen once; the top ten hold approximately 15%. The input for sequencing was unsorted PBMCs, taken 1.3 years after starting antiretroviral therapy. The receptors shown here come from a woman aged 18-30 years with HIV. Both conserved end residues are trimmed from each CDR3.

v_call	j_call	cdr3_aa
TRBV11-3	TRBJ2-7	ASSCTTPQGVYDEQY
TRBV9	TRBJ1-2	ASSSKGDSFNYGYT
TRBV27	TRBJ1-6	ASSLAGLLNSPLH
TRBV7-9	TRBJ1-5	ASSFRENQPQH
TRBV28	TRBJ2-7	ASSLRLTTYEQY
TRBV7-3	TRBJ2-2	ASSSPGSGELF
TRBV5-6	TRBJ2-1	ASSLDRSGYEQF
TRBV6-6	TRBJ1-2	ASSPGRNYGYT
TRBV7-9	TRBJ2-5	ASSLQGPETQY
TRBV19	TRBJ1-2	ASSKATGTDYGYT
TRBV27	TRBJ2-7	ASSLSGQGDYEQY
TRBV28	TRBJ2-7	ASSLRGVEQY
TRBV5-1	TRBJ2-7	ASSQGYTDEQY
TRBV6-5	TRBJ2-7	ASSPRLAGYEQY
TRBV27	TRBJ2-1	ASSLAGGSYNEQF
TRBV19	TRBJ2-7	ASSNWGTTYEQY
TRBV7-9	TRBJ2-7	ASSPTGNSYEQY
TRBV27	TRBJ1-1	ATQGGVNTEAF
TRBV2	TRBJ2-3	ASSETSQTDTQY
TRBV11-2	TRBJ2-5	ASSRRLAGGLTQETQY
TRBV4-1	TRBJ2-7	ASSQGGRDEQY
TRBV7-5	TRBJ1-3	ARSCRAGQPTIY
TRBV9	TRBJ1-1	ASSPEGTEAF
TRBV2	TRBJ1-2	ADLGATGDHYT
TRBV30	TRBJ1-2	AWLGSGYT
TRBV11-2	TRBJ2-7	ASSPAYEQY
TRBV5-1	TRBJ1-1	STAPTSRMNTEAF
TRBV2	TRBJ2-1	ASGGATPDEQF
TRBV5-4	TRBJ2-7	ASANDWGGEEQY
TRBV7-9	TRBJ2-7	ASSDSRAIYEQY
TRBV5-1	TRBJ1-1	ASSLLVLDTEAF
TRBV6-6	TRBJ2-7	AAQQGWYEQY
TRBV28	TRBJ1-5	ASSFPSRNQPQH
TRBV6-4	TRBJ1-2	ASSSQAGPYGYT
TRBV27	TRBJ2-2	ASSLASRGTGELF
TRBV27	TRBJ1-3	ASSLVGAGGNTIY
TRBV4-2	TRBJ2-2	ASSPPEVRAAGTGELF
TRBV6-1	TRBJ1-5	ASSAQGRMNQPQH
TRBV10-3	TRBJ1-2	AISESGWQLLDGYT
TRBV19	TRBJ1-1	ASRGQKNTEAF
TRBV6-1	TRBJ2-3	ASSEKRWTGTVDTQY